The source of this TCR beta chain is a study of beta chain features in type 1 diabetes. About the study: Examined across all samples were roughly 100 million sorted cells.

A sort by CD45RO/CCR7/CD25/CD127/CD95/CD27 yielded CD4+ naive, central memory, regulatory and stem cell-like memory cells. Populations obtained by sorting all exceeded 98% purity. Investigators reverse transcribed all isolated RNA, so they sequenced expressed TCRB transcripts. Assay: immunoSEQ multiplex PCR; the TCRdb copy retains only in-frame clones and omits some. The profile covers around 160,000 clones, with roughly 60% appearing a single time and around 0.096% taken by the ten largest. Overall study findings and caveats: There was a moderate but significant shortening of TCRB CDR3s in all four CD4+ subsets of Type 1 diabetes patients. Junctions at VDJ sites from type 1 diabetes patients had fewer insertions and more deletions.

This clone was counted a single time. Antigen unknown. CDR1 is GTSNPN and CDR2 is SVGIG in the germline V gene (reference sequence). V lost 2 bases, J lost 7 bases, and 6 bases stayed unmatched. CDR3 length equals 15 residues. This sequence joins TRBV30 and TRBJ1-6, with 9 positions matching TRBD1. The clonotype comes from a man younger than 45 with type 1 diabetes. The specimen was naive CD4+ T cells from blood. The CDR3 here is CAWSPGQGMNSPLHF. The CDR3, as DNA: TGTGCCTGGAGTCCAGGACAGGGGATGAATTCACCCCTCCACTTT.